Following are 10 T cell receptor beta chains from one sample sequenced in a study of T cells in Graves' hyperthyroidism and ophthalmopathy. There were TCR beta CDR3 regions amplified from RNA transcripts. In the first-round RT-PCR of the TCR CDR3, the HTBI primer set was used. TCRdb reprocessed the multiplex PCR reads via MiXCR and lists one record per CDR3 protein. The sample yields 350,000 or so distinct CDR3 sequences, 15% to 20% seen once. Sequencing input: blood. The receptors were sampled from a woman aged 40 to 50 with Graves' ophthalmopathy.

Many counts were recorded for this clonotype. The rearrangement joins TRBV6-1 to TRBJ2-2; D not resolved. Germline CDR1 is MNHNS and CDR2 is SASEGT. V lost 5 bases and J lost 2, with 12 bases in between. The CDR3 loop spans 15 amino acids. The CDR3 sequence is CASSTRHLNTGELFF. The CDR3, as DNA: TGTGCCAGCAGTACGAGACACCTTAACACCGGGGAGCTGTTTTTT.

This clonotype was found many times. The chain has TRBV28 and TRBJ1-5, with D possibly being TRBD1 (6 bases). The V and J ends lost 3 bases and 4 bases respectively, with 16 bases between them. The CDR3 is 16 amino acids. Germline-derived CDR1 and CDR2 are MDHEN and SYDVKM. The CDR3 DNA is TGTGCCAGCAGTTTCTGGGGGCAGGGTAGGAATCAGCCCCAGCATTTT. Protein sequence: CASSFWGQGRNQPQHF.

Turning to this clonotype: One end of the junction is discordant with germline, which a read error may explain. The genes are TRBV2 and TRBJ1-1, with TRBD1 matching 9 bases. Germline-derived CDR1 and CDR2 are SNHLY and FYNNEI. The CDR3 has 12 amino acids. CDR3 in DNA: TGTGCCAGCAGCGAAGGACAGGGGCGAGCTTTCTTT. This codes for CASSEGQGRAFF.

This clonotype was observed many times. V usage is TRBV12-3 or TRBV12-4 and J usage is TRBJ1-1; D is ambiguous. Between the trimmed V and J ends, which lost 3 bases and 7 bases, there was a span of 9 bases. The length of the CDR3 is 12 residues. In nucleotides, the CDR3 is TGTGCCAGCAGTTTTTCAGAAAATGAAGCTTTCTTT. Protein product: CASSFSENEAFF.

This clonotype was recorded at least ten times. The chain is built from TRBV11-1 and TRBJ2-5; D is perhaps TRBD2 (6 bases). The ends were cut back, 5 bases at V and 3 bases at J, with 13 bases in the middle. This CDR3 spans 14 amino acids. Germline CDR1 reads SGHAT; CDR2 reads FQDESV (reference sequence). The CDR3 sequence: CASSRGTDKETQYF. CDR3 DNA: TGTGCCAGCAGCCGGGGGACTGACAAAGAGACCCAGTACTTC.

The table lists this clonotype with many counts. In nucleotides, the CDR3 is TGTGCCAGCAGTTCAGGGAATCGTCAACCCCAGCATTTT. This codes for CASSSGNRQPQHF. The rearrangement uses TRBV6-5 and TRBJ1-5, with D possibly being TRBD1 (5 bases). Looked up from germline, CDR1 is MNHEY and CDR2 is SVGAGI. The CDR3 sequence is 13 residues long. V lost 4 bases to trimming and J lost 10 bases, with 14 bases between them.

This clonotype was detected once. The chain has TRBV6-1 and TRBJ2-7; TRBD1 agrees at 7 bases. The V gene's germline CDR1 is MNHNS and CDR2 SASEGT. Germline trimming cut 4 bases from V and 2 bases from J; bases unmatched to any gene: 5. CDR3 size: 14 residues. The CDR3 DNA reads as TGTGCCAGCAGTGCCTCGGGACAGACCTACGAGCAGTACTTC. Translated: CASSASGQTYEQYF.

In its sample, this clonotype was seen many times. DNA of the CDR3: TGTGCCAGCAGTTTCGGGATTTTTAGCCAAGAGACCCAGTACTTC. Translating gives CASSFGIFSQETQYF. The chain combines TRBV12-3 or TRBV12-4 with TRBJ2-5; a weak D match, TRBD2 (5 bases). The CDR3 consists of 15 residues. Between the trimmed V and J ends, which lost 3 bases and 1 base, there was a span of 12 bases.

This clonotype was seen repeatedly, ten times or more. The chain has TRBV20-1 and TRBJ2-7, with 11 bases matching TRBD1. The CDR3 covers 19 residues. The V segment lost 0 bases and the J segment 2 bases; nucleotides outside the gene matches: 15. Germline lookup yields CDR1 DFQATT and CDR2 SNEGSKA (reference sequence). CDR3 region: CSARDQGQGALRPPYEQYF. Written as DNA, the CDR3 is TGCAGTGCTAGAGATCAAGGACAGGGGGCACTGCGCCCCCCCTACGAGCAGTACTTC.

The chain is built from TRBV7-3 and TRBJ2-2; 7 bases agree with TRBD2. Per germline, CDR1 SGHTA and CDR2 FQGTGA. With 0 bases clipped from V and 5 bases from J, the junction kept 6 bases outside the gene matches. The CDR3 has 16 residues. The CDR3 spells CASSLTGGRGTGELFF. CDR3 bases: TGTGCCAGCAGCTTAACAGGAGGGAGGGGAACCGGGGAGCTGTTTTTT.